The present T cell receptor (beta chain) was sequenced within a study of cytomegalovirus exposure and HLA in healthy donors. TCRdb's table, derived via immunoSEQ multiplex PCR, lists solely in-frame clones and lacks some. Of about 360,000 clones listed, 86% are singletons. The CDR3 has 15 residues. Trimming removed 1 base from V and 6 bases from J, with 14 bases in between. Germline-derived CDR1 and CDR2 are LNHDA and SQIVND (reference sequence). Sequencing input: PBMCs. This receptor was obtained from a woman between 18 and 29 years old in good health and CMV-seronegative. The chain carries TRBV19 and TRBJ2-3; D gene unclear. The CDR3 region has the DNA TGTGCCAGTAGTATAGGAGTAGGCTTCGGGGATACGCAGTATTTT. Its translation: CASSIGVGFGDTQYF.